This T cell receptor beta chain comes out of a study of siplizumab effects on memory and regulatory T cells. Points from the study as a whole: Suppressive activity of Tregs proliferating in siplizumab cultures remained unconfirmed. Major contributors to the alloresponse seemed to be naive T cells, which also appeared more diverse than memory cells.

Germline CDR1 reads LNHDA; CDR2 reads SQIVND (reference sequence). Trimming cost V 4 bases and J 0 bases, with 12 bases left between them. The CDR3 has 15 amino acids. About this clone itself: Its antigen is still unknown.

Unstimulated naive, memory, effector memory and TEMRA subsets were also sequenced, drawn from a few donor pairs. Clones were sequenced by immunoSEQ multiplex PCR, and TCRdb holds only the in-frame ones, with some missing. The table shows about 91,000 clones, with 96% occurring only once. Sequencing input: naive CD4+ T cells sorted from blood. The receptor was isolated from a human donor in good health. V usage is TRBV19 and J usage is TRBJ1-1; the D is unclear. CDR3 loop: CASSTPDNMNTEAFF. The CDR3 DNA reads as TGTGCCAGTAGTACCCCCGACAACATGAACACTGAAGCTTTCTTT. The full variable domain, with the rest looked up from reference TRBV19 and TRBJ1-1, is DGGITQSPKYLFRKEGQNVTLSCEQNLNHDAMYWYRQDPGQGLRLIYYSQIVNDFQKGDIAEGYSVSREKKESFPLTVTSAQKNPTAFYLCASSTPDNMNTEAFFGQGTRLTVV.